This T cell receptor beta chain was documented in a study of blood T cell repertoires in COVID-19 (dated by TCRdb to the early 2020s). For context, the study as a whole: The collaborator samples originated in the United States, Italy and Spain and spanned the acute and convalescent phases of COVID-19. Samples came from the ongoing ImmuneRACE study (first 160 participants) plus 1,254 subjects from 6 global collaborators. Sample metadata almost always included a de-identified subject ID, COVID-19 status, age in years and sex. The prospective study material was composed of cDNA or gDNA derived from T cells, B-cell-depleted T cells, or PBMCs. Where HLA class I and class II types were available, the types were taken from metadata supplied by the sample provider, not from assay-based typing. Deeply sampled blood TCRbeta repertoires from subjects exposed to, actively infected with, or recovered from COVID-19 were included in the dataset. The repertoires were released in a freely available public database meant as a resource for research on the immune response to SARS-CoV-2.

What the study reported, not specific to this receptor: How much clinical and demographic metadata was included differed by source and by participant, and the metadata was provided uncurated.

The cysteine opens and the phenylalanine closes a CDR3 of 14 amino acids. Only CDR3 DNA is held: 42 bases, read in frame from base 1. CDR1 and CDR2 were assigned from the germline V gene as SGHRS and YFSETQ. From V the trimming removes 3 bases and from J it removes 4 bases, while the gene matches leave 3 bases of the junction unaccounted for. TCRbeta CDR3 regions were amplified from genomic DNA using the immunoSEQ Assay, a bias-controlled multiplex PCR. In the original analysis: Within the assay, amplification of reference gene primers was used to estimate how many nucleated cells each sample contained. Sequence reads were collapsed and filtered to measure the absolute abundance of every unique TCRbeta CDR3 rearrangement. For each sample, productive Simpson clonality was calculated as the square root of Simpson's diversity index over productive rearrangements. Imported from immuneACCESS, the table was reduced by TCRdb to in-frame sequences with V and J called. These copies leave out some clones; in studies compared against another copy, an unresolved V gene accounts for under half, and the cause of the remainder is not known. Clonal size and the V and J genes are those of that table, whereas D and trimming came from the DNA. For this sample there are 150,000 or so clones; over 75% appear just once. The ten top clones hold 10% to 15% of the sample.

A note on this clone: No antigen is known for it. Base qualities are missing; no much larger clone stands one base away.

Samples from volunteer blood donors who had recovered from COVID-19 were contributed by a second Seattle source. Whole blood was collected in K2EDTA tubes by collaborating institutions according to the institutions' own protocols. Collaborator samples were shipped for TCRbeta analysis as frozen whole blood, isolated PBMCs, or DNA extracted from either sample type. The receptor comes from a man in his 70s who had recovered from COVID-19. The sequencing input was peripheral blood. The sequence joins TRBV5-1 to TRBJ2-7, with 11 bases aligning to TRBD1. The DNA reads TGCGCCAGCAGCTCGGGACAGGGGGAATACGAGCAGTACTTC. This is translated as CASSSGQGEYEQYF.